This T cell receptor beta chain is from a study of cytomegalovirus exposure and HLA in healthy donors. When sampled, the donors appeared nominally healthy, though they likely had unrecorded immune exposures. Notes on this clone: Its specificity is not known.

With 60 Vbeta and 13 Jbeta primers, the PCR was carried out. The repertoire was sequenced with immunoSEQ multiplex PCR; TCRdb's copy has only in-frame clones and lacks some. The data hold more than 85,000 clones, with 75% to 90% observed a single time. The trim removed 6 bases at V and 8 bases at J, leaving 11 bases unmatched. This CDR3 is built from 14 residues. The germline CDR1 and CDR2 sequences are MDHEN and SYDVKM. General study results and limits: Researchers reportedly found TCR beta sequences accurately predicted most subjects' HLA-A and HLA-B alleles. The study listed some 160 cytomegalovirus-associated TCR beta chains.

The sample comprised PBMCs. The source of this sequence is a man aged 25 to 40 in good health and CMV-seropositive. V gene TRBV28 combines with J gene TRBJ2-3; 7 positions match TRBD1. CDR3 residues: CASSRQGSLVTQYF. The CDR3 nucleotides read TGTGCCAGCAGCCGACAGGGTTCGTTGGTTACGCAGTATTTT.